The 8 T cell receptor beta chains below were found in one sample sequenced in a study of shared clonotypes between healthy human individuals. Profiling relied on immunoSEQ multiplex PCR, and the TCRdb table lists in-frame clones only, not all of them. The sample lists over a million clones, roughly 95% occurring once. The sample consisted of naive CD4+ T cells sorted from blood. Sample subset: CD45RA+ positively selected. These receptor sequences come from a man aged 25 to 40 in good health.

The V gene is TRBV28, the J gene TRBJ1-3, with a tentative D call TRBD1 (5 bases). Looked up from germline, CDR1 is MDHEN and CDR2 is SYDVKM. Between the trimmed V and J ends, which lost 2 bases and 0 bases, there was a span of 14 bases. The CDR3 has 17 amino acids. DNA of the CDR3: TGTGCCAGCAGTTTAATCTTGGGGACGACCTCTGGAAACACCATATATTTT. As protein: CASSLILGTTSGNTIYF. Full variable domain (rest looked up from reference TRBV28 and TRBJ1-3): DVKVTQSSRYLVKRTGEKVFLECVQDMDHENMFWYRQDPGLGLRLIYFSYDVKMKEKGDIPEGYSVSREKKERFSLILESASTNQTSMYLCASSLILGTTSGNTIYFGEGSWLTVV.

Here the CDR3 reads CATGKTGIAPGWEQYF. CDR3 bases: TGTGCCACCGGGAAGACAGGGATCGCCCCCGGGTGGGAGCAGTACTTC. The gene calls are TRBV10-3 and TRBJ2-7, with TRBD1 matching over 7 bases. V trimming: 10 bases; J trimming: 7 bases; junction bases outside the gene matches: 22. The CDR3 length is 16 residues. Per the germline V gene, CDR1 is ENHRY and CDR2 is SYGVKD.

The chain couples TRBV27 to TRBJ2-7; D possibly corresponds to TRBD1 (5 bases). This CDR3 is built from 14 residues. Per germline, CDR1 MNHEY and CDR2 SMNVEV (reference sequence). V lost 5 bases to trimming and J lost 7 bases, with 18 bases between them. CDR3: CASSGPVGRGEQYF. CDR3 nucleotide sequence: TGTGCCAGCAGTGGGCCAGTAGGAAGGGGAGAGCAGTACTTC.

This sequence joins TRBV10-2 and TRBJ2-2, with 16 bases lining up with TRBD2. The CDR3 spans 18 residues. Germline assignment: CDR1 WSHSY and CDR2 SAAADI. V trimming: 6 bases; J trimming: 5 bases; junction bases outside the gene matches: 9. CDR3 DNA: TGCGCCAGCAGACCGGGACTAGCGGGAGGGCCGAGTACCGGGGAGCTGTTTTTT. Protein product: CASRPGLAGGPSTGELFF.

The genes are TRBV19 and TRBJ2-5, with D perhaps TRBD1 or TRBD2 (5 bases each). Trimming took off 0 bases at V and 4 bases at J, with 12 bases between the two ends. The CDR3 length is 15 residues. CDR1 LNHDA and CDR2 SQIVND come from the germline V gene (reference sequence). The CDR3 DNA sequence: TGTGCCAGTAGTATAGACATTCGGGACCCAGAGACCCAGTACTTC. This gives the protein CASSIDIRDPETQYF.

This sequence joins TRBV10-3 and TRBJ2-1, with TRBD2 matching 7 bases. Losses at the gene ends were 1 base for V and 2 bases for J; bases not matched to a gene: 2. Germline V gives CDR1 ENHRY, CDR2 SYGVKD. There are 15 residues in the CDR3. The CDR3 protein is CAISELGGAYNEQFF. Here the CDR3 DNA reads TGTGCCATCAGTGAGTTGGGAGGGGCCTACAATGAGCAGTTCTTC.

Written as DNA, the CDR3 is TGTGCCATCAGTGTGGGGCAGGGGGCCCTGCAGTACTTC. This gives the protein CAISVGQGALQYF. J is TRBJ2-7 and V is TRBV10-3; 8 bases map to TRBD1. Germline V gene sequence: CDR1 ENHRY, CDR2 SYGVKD. The CDR3 length is 13 residues. The ends lost 4 bases at V and 9 bases at J; junction bases unmatched: 8.

This rearrangement joins TRBV7-9 to TRBJ2-7; TRBD2 is a possible D gene (7 bases). CDR3 length: 15 amino acids. V lost 5 bases and J 3 bases, leaving 17 bases between the germline ends. Germline V gene sequence: CDR1 SEHNR, CDR2 FQNEAQ (reference sequence). CDR3 in DNA: TGTGCCAGCAGCCGAGGGGGGGATCCTGGCTACGAGCAGTACTTC. Protein sequence: CASSRGGDPGYEQYF. Combining the CDR3 with reference TRBV7-9 and TRBJ2-7 gives the whole variable domain DTGVSQNPRHKITKRGQNVTFRCDPISEHNRLYWYRQTLGQGPEFLTYFQNEAQLEKSRLLSDRFSAERPKGSFSTLEIQRTEQGDSAMYLCASSRGGDPGYEQYFGPGTRLTVT.